This T cell receptor (beta chain) was captured in a study of T cells in Graves' hyperthyroidism and ophthalmopathy. Turning to the study itself: Any treatment followed the collection of peripheral blood at initial diagnosis.

Patients aged 18 to 65 had newly diagnosed hyperthyroidism that had lasted under 2 months. A patient was excluded if there was uncontrolled infection, other autoimmune disease, pregnancy or lactation. Amplified TCR beta CDR3 regions came from RNA transcripts. With the HTBI primer set, the TCR CDR3 went through a first round of RT-PCR. TCRdb re-called the multiplex PCR reads through MiXCR, storing one row per CDR3 protein. The repertoire has hundreds of thousands of distinct CDR3 sequences, less than 15% of them found once; the top ten carry 10% to 13%. Per the germline V gene, CDR1 is DFQATT and CDR2 is SNEGSKA (reference sequence). The trim removed 0 bases at V and 5 bases at J, leaving 13 bases unmatched. The CDR3 loop spans 17 amino acids.

This rearrangement joins TRBV20-1 to TRBJ2-5, with 9 bases fitting TRBD2. The specimen was blood. This sequence originates from a woman under 30 with Graves' hyperthyroidism. The CDR3 bases are TGCAGTGCTAGAGAGCGGCTTGCGGGAGGGATATCGGAGACCCAGTACTTC. Protein product: CSARERLAGGISETQYF.